This passage covers 15 T cell receptor beta chains from one sample sequenced in a study of blood T cell repertoires in COVID-19. Using immunoSEQ multiplex PCR, the repertoire was profiled, and TCRdb retains in-frame clones only, with some absent. The sample has a few hundred thousand clones, 80% to 90% seen once. Sample: PBMCs or T cells enriched from blood (not recorded which). All receptors derive from a woman aged 18-29 years who had recovered from COVID-19.

This chain uses TRBV11-2 with TRBJ1-2, with D possibly matching TRBD1 (6 bases). The length of the CDR3 is 13 residues. Germline V lookup: CDR1 SGHAT, CDR2 FQNNGV. V lost 5 bases and J lost 4, with 11 bases in between. In DNA, the CDR3 is TGTGCCAGCAGCCCCGGACAGCCCTATGGCTACACCTTC. It yields the protein CASSPGQPYGYTF.

V and J are TRBV2 and TRBJ2-3, with TRBD1 matching over 7 bases. Germline trimming cut 1 base from V and 2 bases from J; bases unmatched to any gene: 3. The germline V gene has CDR1 SNHLY and CDR2 FYNNEI. The CDR3 length is 15 residues. In DNA form, the CDR3 reads TGTGCCAGCAGTGAAGAGAGGGGGCCCACAGATACGCAGTATTTT. Translating it yields CASSEERGPTDTQYF.

The chain joins TRBV7-2 to TRBJ2-1; 13 nucleotides line up with TRBD2. Germline V gives CDR1 SGHTA, CDR2 FQGNSA. V gave up 6 bases and J gave up 10 bases; unmatched junction bases: 15. The CDR3 sequence is 17 residues long. The CDR3 spells CASRQTTSGRVRLEQFF. CDR3 in DNA: TGTGCCAGCAGACAGACAACTAGCGGGAGGGTTAGGTTGGAGCAGTTCTTC.

The J gene is TRBJ2-2, the V gene TRBV5-1, with 7 bases aligning to TRBD2. This CDR3 has 15 residues. Unmatched junction bases numbered 7, after V lost 4 bases and J lost 4 bases. The V gene's germline CDR1 is SGHRS and CDR2 YFSETQ. CDR3 in DNA: TGCGCCAGCAGCACGGGGGGTACGCTCACCGGGGAGCTGTTTTTT. It translates to CASSTGGTLTGELFF.

The V and J genes are TRBV27 and TRBJ2-1; 9 bases map to TRBD2. V dropped 8 bases and J dropped 4; count of bases not matched to a gene: 6. From germline, CDR1 is MNHEY and CDR2 SMNVEV (reference sequence). The CDR3 runs 14 residues. CDR3 DNA sequence: TGTGCCAGCGCGCGGGGGGGGCAATACAATGAGCAGTTCTTC. This translates into CASARGGQYNEQFF.

The chain joins TRBV5-6 to TRBJ2-3; D is ambiguous. This CDR3 contains 13 residues. From germline, CDR1 is SGHDT and CDR2 YYEEEE. The V and J ends lost 3 bases and 3 bases respectively, with 8 bases between them. The CDR3 DNA reads as TGTGCCAGCAGCTCGACTGGAACAGATACGCAGTATTTT. Translating it yields CASSSTGTDTQYF.

The chain joins TRBV15 to TRBJ2-5, with D tentatively TRBD2 (7 bases). There are 14 residues in the CDR3. V was clipped by 8 bases and J by 4 bases, with 17 bases between them. Germline V lookup: CDR1 LNHNV, CDR2 YYDKDF (reference sequence). Here the CDR3 reads CATGLGGARETQYF. CDR3 nucleotides: TGTGCCACCGGACTAGGGGGGGCGCGAGAGACCCAGTACTTC.

The genes are TRBV27 and TRBJ2-2, with D possibly TRBD1 on 6 matching bases. The CDR3 contains 16 residues. Germline assignment: CDR1 MNHEY and CDR2 SMNVEV (reference sequence). V lost 6 bases and J 0 bases, leaving 14 bases between the germline ends. The CDR3 is CASRRKGETNTGELFF. CDR3 DNA: TGTGCCAGCAGGCGAAAGGGGGAGACGAACACCGGGGAGCTGTTTTTT.

The chain uses TRBV9 and TRBJ2-5, with D possibly matching TRBD2 (5 bases). Germline V gives CDR1 SGDLS, CDR2 YYNGEE. This CDR3 region has 13 residues. V lost 4 bases to trimming and J lost 5 bases, with 12 bases between them. The chain's CDR3 is CASSTAGEETQYF. CDR3 DNA sequence: TGTGCCAGCAGCACCGCCGGGGAGGAGACCCAGTACTTC.

This sequence joins TRBV21-1 and TRBJ1-1. TRBV21-1 is deemed a pseudogene. The CDR3 is 16 residues long. The chain's CDR3 is CASSYPAGLMNTEAFF. In DNA, the CDR3 is TGTGCCAGCAGCTACCCCGCGGGACTCATGAACACTGAAGCTTTCTTT.

Here the CDR3 DNA reads TGCGCCAGCAGCAGGTTCACCGGGACAGGGGTTAACACCATATATTTT. Protein sequence: CASSRFTGTGVNTIYF. The chain employs TRBV5-1 and TRBJ1-3, with TRBD1 matching 10 bases. V was pared by 4 bases and J by 7 bases, with 11 bases of the junction left unmatched. This CDR3 comprises 16 residues. The germline V gene has CDR1 SGHRS and CDR2 YFSETQ. Full variable domain (rest looked up from reference TRBV5-1 and TRBJ1-3): KAGVTQTPRYLIKTRGQQVTLSCSPISGHRSVSWYQQTPGQGLQFLFEYFSETQRNKGNFPGRFSGRQFSNSRSEMNVSTLELGDSALYLCASSRFTGTGVNTIYFGEGSWLTVV.

This sequence joins TRBV5-1 and TRBJ1-1, with a tentative D call TRBD1 (5 bases). The V gene lost 0 bases and the J gene lost 3 bases, with 12 bases spanning the gap. The CDR3 totals 15 residues. Germline lookup yields CDR1 SGHRS and CDR2 YFSETQ. In DNA, the CDR3 is TGCGCCAGCAGCTTGGATGGGGGAGGGGACACTGAAGCTTTCTTT. This sequence encodes CASSLDGGGDTEAFF.

The genes are TRBV18 and TRBJ1-1, with 10 bases that match TRBD1. Trimming removed 4 bases from V and 0 bases from J; junction bases left unmatched: 8. The length of the CDR3 is 17 residues. Germline CDR1 reads KGHSH; CDR2 reads LQKENI. CDR3: CASSRTAGTGVNTEAFF. The CDR3 nucleotides are TGTGCCAGCTCACGAACTGCCGGGACAGGGGTGAACACTGAAGCTTTCTTT. The complete variable domain, with remaining parts taken from reference TRBV18 and TRBJ1-1, reads NAGVMQNPRHLVRRRGQEARLRCSPMKGHSHVYWYRQLPEEGLKFMVYLQKENIIDESGMPKERFSAEFPKEGPSILRIQQVVRGDSAAYFCASSRTAGTGVNTEAFFGQGTRLTVV.

Remarks on this clone: Other DNA sequences in the same sample also yield this CDR3. J is TRBJ1-2 and V is TRBV28; no clear D gene. Trimming cost V 6 bases and J 2 bases, with 10 bases left between them. CDR1 MDHEN and CDR2 SYDVKM come from the germline V gene. The CDR3 sequence is 13 residues long. For the CDR3, the DNA is TGTGCCAGCAGCCCTGGGCTAAACTATGGCTACACCTTC. It specifies CASSPGLNYGYTF.

A note on this clone: No DNA is shown, since the ends of the CDR3 on it are uncertain; the CDR3 is the one TCRdb lists. The rearrangement uses TRBV25-1 and TRBJ1-5; TRBD1 was called by the table and not checked on the DNA. The CDR3 length equals 17 residues, ends included. Germline values: CDR1 MGHDK, CDR2 SYGVNS. CDR3 protein: CATLFGSGDRHYQPQHF.